This entry describes one T cell receptor (beta chain). These data originate in a study of blood T cell repertoires in COVID-19. The V end was cut by 10 bases, the J end by 6 bases, with 14 bases between. The germline CDR1 and CDR2 sequences are ENHRY and SYGVKD. The CDR3 runs 12 residues. The repertoire was sequenced with immunoSEQ multiplex PCR; TCRdb's copy has only in-frame clones and lacks some. This table has 100,000 to 150,000 clones, over 80% appearing once. This TCR came from a man in his forties with active or convalescent COVID-19. The sequencing sample was made of peripheral blood. This chain links TRBV10-3 with TRBJ2-3, with a weak D call TRBD2 (6 bases). This chain's CDR3 is CASGVERDTQYF. The CDR3 DNA is TGTGCCAGCGGGGTAGAAAGGGATACGCAGTATTTT.